This T cell receptor beta chain was sequenced during a study of blood T cell repertoires in COVID-19. Profiling relied on immunoSEQ multiplex PCR, and the TCRdb table lists in-frame clones only, not all of them. Among about 90,000 clones listed, roughly 72% were seen once. CDR3 length: 14 residues. CDR1 MNHEY and CDR2 SVGAGI come from the germline V gene. Germline trimming cut 5 bases from V and 10 bases from J; bases unmatched to any gene: 6. The sequence was collected from a man between 65 and 80 years old with acute or convalescent COVID-19. Sequenced material: peripheral blood. The chain recombines TRBV6-5 with TRBJ1-6, with 9 bases that match TRBD1. CDR3 sequence (DNA): TGTGCCAGCAGTACCGGGACAGGGTGGTCACCCCTCCACTTT. Translated: CASSTGTGWSPLHF.